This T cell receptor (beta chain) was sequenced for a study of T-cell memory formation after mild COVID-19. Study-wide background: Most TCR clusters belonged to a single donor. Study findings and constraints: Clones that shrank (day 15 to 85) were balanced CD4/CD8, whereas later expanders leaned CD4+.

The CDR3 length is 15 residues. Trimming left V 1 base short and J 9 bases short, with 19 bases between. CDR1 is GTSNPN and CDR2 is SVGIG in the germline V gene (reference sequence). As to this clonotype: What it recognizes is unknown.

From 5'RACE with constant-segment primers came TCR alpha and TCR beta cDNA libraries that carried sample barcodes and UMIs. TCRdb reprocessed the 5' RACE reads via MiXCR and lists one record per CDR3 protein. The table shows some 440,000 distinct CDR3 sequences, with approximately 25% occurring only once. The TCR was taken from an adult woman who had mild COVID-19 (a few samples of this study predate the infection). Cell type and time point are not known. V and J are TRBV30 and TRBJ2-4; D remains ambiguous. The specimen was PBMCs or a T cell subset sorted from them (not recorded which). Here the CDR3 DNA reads TGTGCCTGGAGTGCTACTTTGGGATTCGAGACCATTCAGTACTTC. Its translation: CAWSATLGFETIQYF.